This T cell receptor (beta chain) is from a study of radiotherapy plus CTLA-4 blockade in lung cancer. Overall study context: Among enrolled patients, under 20% responded and about 34% achieved disease control. Study-wide results and caveats: TCR clones originating in tumors grew in number in blood after radiotherapy plus ipilimumab. Reports state that early shifts in blood T cell clones, with interferon-beta, best predicted response.

V shed 1 base and J 7 bases; nucleotides not matched to a gene: 3. The CDR3 has 16 residues. Germline V gives CDR1 LNHDA, CDR2 SQIVND (reference sequence). Measured with immunoSEQ multiplex PCR; TCRdb has only the in-frame clones, and not every one. The data contain tens of thousands of clones, around three quarters of them singletons. CTLA-4 blockade with ipilimumab, together with focal radiation, was given to patients with chemo-refractory metastatic non-small-cell lung cancer. On this clone itself: What it recognizes is unknown.

The gene calls are TRBV19 and TRBJ2-1, with TRBD2 matching over 14 bases. The source is a human donor with non-small cell lung cancer who had a complete response to radiotherapy plus ipilimumab. Material: peripheral blood, obtained from a patient treated with radiotherapy plus ipilimumab. The CDR3 coding sequence is TGTGCCAGTAGTATAGGGGGACTAGCGGGGGCTAATGAGCAGTTCTTC. Translating gives CASSIGGLAGANEQFF.